These 20 T cell receptor beta chains share one sample of origin, sequenced in a study of blood T cell dynamics during melanoma immunotherapy. The time point here: pre-treatment baseline. Sequenced by immunoSEQ multiplex PCR; TCRdb stores in-frame clones only, minus some. The table shows around 12,000 clones, with approximately 84% occurring only once. The sample was blood, taken from a patient treated with checkpoint blockade. These receptors came from a human donor with melanoma.

The gene calls are TRBV5-4 and TRBJ2-5; no firm D call. V shed 2 bases and J shed 2 bases, with 1 base lying between them. CDR3 length: 11 residues. The germline V gene encodes CDR1 SGHNT and CDR2 YYREEE (reference sequence). This CDR3 reads CASSFQETQYF. CDR3 DNA: TGTGCCAGCAGCTTTCAAGAGACCCAGTACTTC.

The gene calls are TRBV28 and TRBJ2-5; D is undetermined. Between the trimmed V and J ends, which lost 2 bases and 4 bases, there was a span of 2 bases. The germline V gene encodes CDR1 MDHEN and CDR2 SYDVKM. The CDR3 consists of 11 residues. As DNA, the CDR3 is TGTGCCAGCAGTTTAGGAGAGACCCAGTACTTC. Translation gives CASSLGETQYF. Complete variable domain (other parts from reference TRBV28 and TRBJ2-5): DVKVTQSSRYLVKRTGEKVFLECVQDMDHENMFWYRQDPGLGLRLIYFSYDVKMKEKGDIPEGYSVSREKKERFSLILESASTNQTSMYLCASSLGETQYFGPGTRLLVL.

This clone was seen just once. V gene TRBV5-1 combines with J gene TRBJ2-7; TRBD2 agrees at 8 bases. This CDR3 region has 16 residues. V was clipped by 6 bases and J by 5 bases; unmatched bases: 16. Germline CDR1 SGHRS, CDR2 YFSETQ. Written as DNA, the CDR3 is TGCGCCAGCAAATCGGCCTCGGGGGGGCGAATCGACGAGCAGTACTTC. Its translation is CASKSASGGRIDEQYF.

The chain recombines TRBV14 with TRBJ1-2; D ambiguous. Germline V lookup: CDR1 SGHDN, CDR2 FVKESK. V shed 0 bases and J shed 7 bases, with 9 bases lying between them. The CDR3 is 13 residues long. The CDR3 protein is CASSQDIWSGYTF. The CDR3 nucleotides read TGTGCCAGCAGCCAAGACATTTGGAGTGGCTACACCTTC.

This sequence joins TRBV5-4 and TRBJ1-2; 7 nucleotides line up with TRBD1. Trimming at V came to 4 bases and at J to 4 bases, leaving 4 bases not matched to a gene. This CDR3 spans 13 amino acids. Germline V gene lookup returns CDR1 SGHNT and CDR2 YYREEE (reference sequence). The DNA of the CDR3 is TGTGCCAGCAGCGCCCGGGACAGCTATGGCTACACCTTC. It translates to CASSARDSYGYTF.

V usage is TRBV5-6 and J usage is TRBJ2-7; perhaps D is TRBD1 or TRBD2 (5 bases each). The V and J ends lost 3 bases and 3 bases respectively, with 13 bases between them. CDR3 length: 14 residues. Germline V gives CDR1 SGHDT, CDR2 YYEEEE. The CDR3 coding sequence is TGTGCCAGCAGCTGGGGCGGGTCCATCTACGAGCAGTACTTC. It translates to CASSWGGSIYEQYF.

The chain links TRBV12-5 to TRBJ1-1, with TRBD1 as a possible D gene (6 bases). From germline, CDR1 is LGHNT and CDR2 FRNRAP. This CDR3 has 17 amino acids. V shed 1 base and J shed 0 bases, with 15 bases lying between them. The CDR3 region is CASGLDQGTRMNTEAFF. In DNA form, the CDR3 reads TGTGCTAGTGGTTTGGATCAGGGGACGAGAATGAACACTGAAGCTTTCTTT.

The V call is TRBV19, the J call TRBJ1-1; 7 nucleotides align to TRBD1. V dropped 7 bases and J dropped 0; count of bases not matched to a gene: 14. The germline CDR1 and CDR2 sequences are LNHDA and SQIVND (reference sequence). This CDR3 contains 17 residues. CDR3 nucleotides: TGTGCCAGTACCCCTACCCCACAGGGGACCCTGAACACTGAAGCTTTCTTT. The encoded protein is CASTPTPQGTLNTEAFF.

This chain uses TRBV5-5 with TRBJ1-5; D ambiguous. The germline gives CDR1 SGHKS, CDR2 YYEKEE (reference sequence). V gave up 1 base and J gave up 1 base, with 9 bases separating them. The CDR3 has 15 amino acids. The CDR3, as DNA: TGTGCCAGCAGCTTGTTCGGAGGGAGCAATCAGCCCCAGCATTTT. Protein sequence: CASSLFGGSNQPQHF.

V is TRBV4-1 and J is TRBJ2-7; 10 bases map to TRBD2. CDR1 and CDR2 (germline): MGHRA, YSYEKL. V shed 1 base and J 3 bases; nucleotides not matched to a gene: 6. The CDR3 length is 16 residues. The CDR3, as DNA: TGCGCCAGCAGCCAAGGAAGGACTAGCGGAGACTACGAGCAGTACTTC. Translation gives CASSQGRTSGDYEQYF.

The chain links TRBV4-2 to TRBJ1-2; D gene uncertain. The CDR3 covers 15 residues. The V gene lost 4 bases and the J gene lost 2 bases, with 14 bases spanning the gap. Germline V gives CDR1 LGHNA, CDR2 YNFKEQ. The CDR3 reads CASSPLTGPNYGYTF. CDR3 coding DNA: TGTGCCAGCAGCCCCCTTACCGGGCCCAACTATGGCTACACCTTC.

The chain is built from TRBV27 and TRBJ2-7; no reliable D call. With 6 bases removed from V and 4 bases from J, the gap between germline ends came to 16 bases. This CDR3 has 14 amino acids. From germline, CDR1 is MNHEY and CDR2 SMNVEV (reference sequence). CDR3 sequence: CASSPEGSRYEQYF. CDR3 sequence (DNA): TGTGCCAGCAGCCCGGAAGGGTCTCGGTACGAGCAGTACTTC.

The rearrangement uses TRBV14 and TRBJ2-1; D is tentatively TRBD1 or TRBD2 (6 bases each). The CDR3 totals 17 residues. The germline V gene encodes CDR1 SGHDN and CDR2 FVKESK. Trimming shortened V by 1 base and J by 4 bases, and 17 bases separated the two germline ends. Here the CDR3 DNA reads TGTGCCAGCAGCCAAGGATCGGGGGCGTGGCTGTACAATGAGCAGTTCTTC. This gives the protein CASSQGSGAWLYNEQFF.

This chain joins TRBV6-1 and TRBJ2-6; D gene ambiguous. Trimming removed 2 bases at V and 0 bases at J, with 2 bases between. The CDR3 has 14 amino acids. Germline lookup yields CDR1 MNHNS and CDR2 SASEGT. CDR3 DNA sequence: TGTGCCAGCAGTGAAACCTCTGGGGCCAACGTCCTGACTTTC. Translating it yields CASSETSGANVLTF.

The V and J genes are TRBV7-2 and TRBJ2-1, with TRBD2 matching over 11 bases. V lost 5 bases to trimming and J lost 9 bases; unmatched junction nucleotides: 12. CDR3 length equals 16 residues. The V gene's germline CDR1 is SGHTA and CDR2 FQGNSA. CDR3 DNA sequence: TGTGCCAGCAGCGGTAGCGGGAGGGCTTTAGCGAGTGAGCAGTTCTTC. It specifies CASSGSGRALASEQFF.

The V and J genes are TRBV6-5 and TRBJ1-4; 7 positions match TRBD1. V dropped 5 bases and J dropped 7; count of bases not matched to a gene: 4. Germline V gene lookup returns CDR1 MNHEY and CDR2 SVGAGI. This CDR3 comprises 13 residues. Written as DNA, the CDR3 is TGTGCCAGCAGTCCCCAGGGGGGTGAAAAACTGTTTTTT. Translated, it gives CASSPQGGEKLFF.

The gene calls are TRBV27 and TRBJ1-6; D may be TRBD1 (5 bases). Per the germline V gene, CDR1 is MNHEY and CDR2 is SMNVEV (reference sequence). V was cut by 10 bases and J by 7 bases, with 17 bases left in between. The CDR3 runs to 14 residues. CDR3 DNA sequence: TGTGCCACCCAAGGGGAGGGGCGGAATTCACCCCTCCACTTT. Translated, it gives CATQGEGRNSPLHF.

This clone was seen just once. The chain couples TRBV4-3 to TRBJ2-4, with 10 positions matching TRBD1. Germline V gene sequence: CDR1 LGHNA, CDR2 YSLEER. This CDR3 region has 15 residues. Trimming removed 3 bases from V and 5 bases from J; junction bases left unmatched: 4. CDR3 sequence: CASSHAGTGENIQYF. Written as DNA, the CDR3 is TGCGCCAGCAGCCACGCCGGGACAGGGGAAAACATTCAGTACTTC.

This clone was seen a few times. V gene TRBV6-1 combines with J gene TRBJ2-2; possible D gene TRBD1, 5 bases. The CDR3 consists of 13 residues. With 4 bases removed from V and 4 bases from J, the gap between germline ends came to 7 bases. CDR1 and CDR2 (germline): MNHNS, SASEGT. The CDR3 here is CASSAGATGELFF. For the CDR3, the DNA is TGTGCCAGCAGTGCTGGGGCCACCGGGGAGCTGTTTTTT.

V gene TRBV4-2 combines with J gene TRBJ2-2, with D perhaps given as TRBD1 or TRBD2 (5 bases each). CDR1 and CDR2 (germline): LGHNA, YNFKEQ. The CDR3 loop spans 19 amino acids. Trimming pared 0 bases from V and 0 bases from J, leaving 17 bases between. The CDR3 nucleotides are TGTGCCAGCAGCCAAGATCGATTAGGGACCTACGCGAACACCGGGGAGCTGTTTTTT. Encoded protein: CASSQDRLGTYANTGELFF.